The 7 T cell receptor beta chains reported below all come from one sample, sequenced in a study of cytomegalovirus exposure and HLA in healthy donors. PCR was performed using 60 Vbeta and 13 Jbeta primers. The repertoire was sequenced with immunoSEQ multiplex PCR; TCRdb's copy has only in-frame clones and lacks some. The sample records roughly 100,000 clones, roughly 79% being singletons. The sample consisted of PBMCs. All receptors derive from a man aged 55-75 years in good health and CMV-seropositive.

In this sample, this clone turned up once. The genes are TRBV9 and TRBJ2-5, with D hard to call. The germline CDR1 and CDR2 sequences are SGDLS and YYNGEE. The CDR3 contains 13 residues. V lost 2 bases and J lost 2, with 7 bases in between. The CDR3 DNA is TGTGCCAGCAGCGTCAGTCAGCAAGAGACCCAGTACTTC. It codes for CASSVSQQETQYF. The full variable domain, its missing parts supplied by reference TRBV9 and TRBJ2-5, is DSGVTQTPKHLITATGQRVTLRCSPRSGDLSVYWYQQSLDQGLQFLIQYYNGEERAKGNILERFSAQQFPDLHSELNLSSLELGDSALYFCASSVSQQETQYFGPGTRLLVL.

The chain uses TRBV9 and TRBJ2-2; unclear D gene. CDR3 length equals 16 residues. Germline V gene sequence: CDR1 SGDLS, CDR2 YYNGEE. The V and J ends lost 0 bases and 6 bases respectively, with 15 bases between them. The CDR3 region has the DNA TGTGCCAGCAGCGTAGCACGAACTCGATTTGCCGGGGAGCTGTTTTTT. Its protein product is CASSVARTRFAGELFF.

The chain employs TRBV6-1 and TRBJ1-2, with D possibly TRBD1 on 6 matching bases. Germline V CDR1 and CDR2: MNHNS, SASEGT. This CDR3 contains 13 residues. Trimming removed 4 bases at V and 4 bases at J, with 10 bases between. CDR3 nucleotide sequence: TGTGCCAGCAGTGGACAGGAAGGCTATGGCTACACCTTC. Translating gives CASSGQEGYGYTF.

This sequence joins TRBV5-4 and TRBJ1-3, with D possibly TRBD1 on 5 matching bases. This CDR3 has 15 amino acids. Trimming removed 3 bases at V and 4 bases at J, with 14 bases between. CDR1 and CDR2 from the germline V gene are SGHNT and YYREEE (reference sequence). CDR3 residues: CASSSRREGGNTIYF. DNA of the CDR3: TGTGCCAGCAGCTCGCGCAGGGAGGGCGGAAACACCATATATTTT. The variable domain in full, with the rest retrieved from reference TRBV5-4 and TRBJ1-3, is ETGVTQSPTHLIKTRGQQVTLRCSSQSGHNTVSWYQQALGQGPQFIFQYYREEENGRGNFPPRFSGLQFPNYSSELNVNALELDDSALYLCASSSRREGGNTIYFGEGSWLTVV.

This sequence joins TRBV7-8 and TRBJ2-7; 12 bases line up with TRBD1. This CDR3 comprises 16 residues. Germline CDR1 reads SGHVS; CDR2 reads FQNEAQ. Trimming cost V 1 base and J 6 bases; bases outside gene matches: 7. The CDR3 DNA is TGTGCCAGCAGCTTAGGGGACAGGGGGCTTCTCGGCGAGCAGTACTTC. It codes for CASSLGDRGLLGEQYF.

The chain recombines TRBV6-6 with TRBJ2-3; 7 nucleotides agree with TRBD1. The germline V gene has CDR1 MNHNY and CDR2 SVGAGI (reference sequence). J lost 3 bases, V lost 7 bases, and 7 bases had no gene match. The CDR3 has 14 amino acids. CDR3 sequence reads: CASTWDSVTDTQYF. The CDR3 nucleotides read TGTGCCAGCACCTGGGACAGTGTAACAGATACGCAGTATTTT.

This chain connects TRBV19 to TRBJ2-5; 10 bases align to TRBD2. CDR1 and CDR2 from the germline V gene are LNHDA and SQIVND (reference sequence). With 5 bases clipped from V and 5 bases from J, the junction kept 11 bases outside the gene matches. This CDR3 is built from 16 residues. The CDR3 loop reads CASSPQRTSGLETQYF. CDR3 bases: TGTGCCAGTAGTCCCCAGAGGACTAGCGGCCTGGAGACCCAGTACTTC.